This T cell receptor (beta chain) stems from a study of control samples from healthy donors and cancer patients. The CDR3 totals 15 residues. CDR1 is LGHNA, CDR2 YNFKEQ, per germline. Trimming stripped 4 bases from V and 1 base from J, with 13 bases between. Using immunoSEQ multiplex PCR, the repertoire was profiled, and TCRdb retains in-frame clones only, with some absent. Of about 82,000 clones listed, around 87% are singletons. J is TRBJ1-1 and V is TRBV4-2; D may be TRBD1 (6 bases). Sequenced sample: blood. The receptor was isolated from a man over 45 in good health. DNA of the CDR3: TGTGCCAGCAGCCTCCTTGGGACAACGAACACTGAAGCTTTCTTT. Its protein is CASSLLGTTNTEAFF.